Listed below are T cell receptor beta chains from one sample, sequenced in a study of CD8+ T cells in alopecia areata. The protocol was immunoSEQ multiplex PCR, while the TCRdb copy is restricted to in-frame clones and leaves out a portion. The repertoire holds 200,000 to 250,000 clones, with 64% as singletons. Specimen: CD4+ T cells sorted from blood, collected at week 4, from a patient treated with tofacitinib. The source is a human donor with alopecia areata. The CDR3 runs from the conserved cysteine through the conserved F or W. D genes are given only for firm matches. Clone size appears in some rows only: once, few, many, or a class for an expanded clone.

J: TRBJ1-5
size: -
V: TRBV30
D: -
CDR3: CAWAKWGSQPQHF
DNA: TGTGCCTGGGCAAAGTGGGGGAGTCAGCCCCAGCATTTT

J: TRBJ2-5
size: -
V: TRBV5-6
D: -
CDR3: CASHRDQETQYF
DNA: TGTGCCAGCCACAGGGACCAAGAGACCCAGTACTTC

J: TRBJ2-1
size: -
V: TRBV5-1
D: -
CDR3: CASSLNPNRAYNEQFF
DNA: TGCGCCAGCAGCCTAAATCCGAACAGAGCTTACAATGAGCAGTTCTTC

J: TRBJ2-7
size: -
V: TRBV6-6
D: TRBD1
CDR3: CATGTGLYEQYF
DNA: TGTGCCACAGGGACAGGGCTCTACGAGCAGTACTTC

J: TRBJ1-1
size: few
V: TRBV29-1
D: -
CDR3: CSVEVHRRGTEAFF
DNA: TGCAGCGTTGAAGTACATCGGCGGGGCACTGAAGCTTTCTTT

J: TRBJ1-6
size: once
V: TRBV7-2
D: -
CDR3: CASSLLSQANNSPLHF
DNA: TGTGCCAGCAGCTTACTTTCCCAGGCTAATAATTCACCCCTCCACTTT

J: TRBJ2-2
size: -
V: TRBV4-2
D: -
CDR3: CASSQEGGWVTGELFF
DNA: TGTGCCAGCAGCCAAGAGGGAGGATGGGTCACCGGGGAGCTGTTTTTT

J: TRBJ2-5
size: -
V: TRBV2
D: -
CDR3: CASSDPTSETQYF
DNA: TGTGCCAGCAGTGACCCCACCTCGGAGACCCAGTACTTC

J: TRBJ2-1
size: few
V: TRBV2
D: TRBD2
CDR3: CASTTSGGGPEQFF
DNA: TGTGCCAGCACCACTAGCGGGGGGGGCCCTGAGCAGTTCTTC

J: TRBJ2-7
size: -
V: TRBV18
D: -
CDR3: CASSIQGAGEQYF
DNA: TGTGCCAGCTCAATACAAGGGGCCGGTGAGCAGTACTTC

J: TRBJ2-5
size: few
V: TRBV6-5
D: -
CDR3: CASSYIRVRRKETQYF
DNA: TGTGCCAGCAGTTACATCAGGGTTAGGAGGAAAGAGACCCAGTACTTC

J: TRBJ2-7
size: once
V: TRBV4-3
D: -
CDR3: CASSQGVAGLQSYEQYF
DNA: TGCGCCAGCAGCCAAGGAGTGGCAGGTCTCCAATCCTACGAGCAGTACTTC

J: TRBJ2-1
size: -
V: TRBV7-2
D: TRBD2
CDR3: CASSKNPVAGAYNEQFF
DNA: TGTGCCAGCAGTAAAAACCCCGTAGCGGGTGCCTACAATGAGCAGTTCTTC

J: TRBJ1-3
size: -
V: TRBV7-6
D: TRBD1
CDR3: CASSLTGQGAGGNTIYF
DNA: TGTGCCAGCAGCTTGACGGGACAGGGGGCAGGTGGAAACACCATATATTTT

J: TRBJ1-5
size: -
V: TRBV5-6
D: -
CDR3: CASSLSGLGQPQHF
DNA: TGTGCCAGCAGCTTGTCAGGGTTAGGTCAGCCCCAGCATTTT

J: TRBJ1-2
size: few
V: TRBV6-5
D: -
CDR3: CASSYSGVYGYTF
DNA: TGTGCCAGCAGTTACTCGGGGGTGTATGGCTACACCTTC

J: TRBJ1-6
size: -
V: TRBV30
D: -
CDR3: CAGVGQLNSPLHF
DNA: TGTGCCGGAGTCGGACAGCTAAATTCACCCCTCCACTTT

J: TRBJ2-5
size: once
V: TRBV4-2
D: -
CDR3: CASSQSTTRGEETQYF
DNA: TGTGCCAGCAGCCAATCAACAACCAGGGGGGAAGAGACCCAGTACTTC

J: TRBJ1-5
size: -
V: TRBV7-2
D: -
CDR3: CASSLDGRDRPQHF
DNA: TGTGCCAGCAGCTTAGACGGCAGGGATCGGCCCCAGCATTTT

J: TRBJ2-2
size: -
V: TRBV11-2
D: TRBD1
CDR3: CASSRDRLTGGELFF
DNA: TGTGCCAGCAGCCGGGACAGGTTAACAGGAGGGGAGCTGTTTTTT

J: TRBJ1-4
size: few
V: TRBV19
D: TRBD1
CDR3: CASTDRTEKLFF
DNA: TGTGCCAGTACGGACAGGACTGAAAAACTGTTTTTT

J: TRBJ2-5
size: -
V: TRBV2
D: TRBD2
CDR3: CASSWSGVGETQYF
DNA: TGTGCCAGCAGTTGGAGCGGGGTGGGTGAGACCCAGTACTTC

J: TRBJ2-5
size: once
V: TRBV5-1
D: TRBD2
CDR3: CASSFSGTSAAETQYF
DNA: TGCGCCAGCAGCTTTTCCGGGACTAGCGCAGCCGAGACCCAGTACTTC

J: TRBJ2-7
size: -
V: TRBV20-1
D: -
CDR3: CSADILYEQYF
DNA: TGCAGTGCCGACATCCTTTACGAGCAGTACTTC

J: TRBJ1-1
size: -
V: TRBV6-5
D: -
CDR3: CAIRTQGLVGTEAFF
DNA: TGTGCCATCAGGACCCAGGGGTTAGTGGGCACTGAAGCTTTCTTT

J: TRBJ1-2
size: -
V: TRBV7-9
D: TRBD1
CDR3: CASSQTGGSGYTF
DNA: TGTGCCAGCAGCCAAACAGGGGGCAGCGGCTACACCTTC

J: TRBJ1-1
size: -
V: TRBV19
D: -
CDR3: CASRSYGGYTEAFF
DNA: TGTGCCAGTAGGTCATATGGGGGGTACACTGAAGCTTTCTTT

J: TRBJ2-5
size: -
V: TRBV7-2
D: TRBD2
CDR3: CASSTGLAGGLIKTQYF
DNA: TGTGCCAGCAGCACGGGACTAGCGGGGGGGCTTATAAAGACCCAGTACTTC

J: TRBJ1-2
size: -
V: TRBV7-9
D: -
CDR3: CASSRGRVNYGYTF
DNA: TGTGCCAGCAGTAGGGGCAGAGTTAACTATGGCTACACCTTC

J: TRBJ2-1
size: few
V: TRBV4-3
D: -
CDR3: CAGAPSRGNEQFF
DNA: TGCGCCGGAGCCCCGTCCAGGGGAAATGAGCAGTTCTTC

J: TRBJ2-1
size: few
V: TRBV29-1
D: -
CDR3: CSVAVYNEQFF
DNA: TGCAGCGTTGCGGTTTACAATGAGCAGTTCTTC

J: TRBJ2-2
size: few
V: TRBV29-1
D: TRBD2
CDR3: CSGGGWDTGELFF
DNA: TGCAGCGGCGGGGGTTGGGACACCGGGGAGCTGTTTTTT

J: TRBJ2-7
size: few
V: TRBV7-9
D: -
CDR3: CASSPGHEQYF
DNA: TGTGCCAGCAGCCCCGGGCACGAGCAGTACTTC

J: TRBJ2-2
size: few
V: TRBV9
D: -
CDR3: CASSVSPNMNTGELFF
DNA: TGTGCCAGCAGCGTAAGTCCGAACATGAACACCGGGGAGCTGTTTTTT

J: TRBJ1-1
size: -
V: TRBV29-1
D: -
CDR3: CSVVHTEAFF
DNA: TGCAGCGTCGTTCACACTGAAGCTTTCTTT

J: TRBJ2-3
size: few
V: TRBV15
D: TRBD1
CDR3: CATSGQVWTDTQYF
DNA: TGTGCCACCAGCGGACAGGTTTGGACAGATACGCAGTATTTT